This TCR beta chain was recovered during a study of metastatic and nonmetastatic thyroid tumors (dated by TCRdb to 2020 to 2022). Regarding the study in general: For patients with malignant and with benign thyroid disease, the researchers compared repertoires between peripheral blood samples and tumor or nodule tissue samples. Broader findings and caveats from the paper: In both blood and tumor samples, malignant tumors were reported to have significantly higher TCR beta diversity than benign nodules.

Library preparation used PCR. Sequencer: Illumina HiSeq 4000. High-throughput sequencing was used to profile the TCR beta-chain CDR3 region of every patient. The authors' analysis ran thus. A classifier to discriminate distant-metastatic papillary thyroid cancer patients was built from CDR3 differences across clinicopathological groups. The Shannon index was used to measure repertoire diversity, and the Morisita-Horn index was used to measure how similar tumor and blood repertoires were. TCRdb reprocessing: public reads trimmed at Q25 with fastp, clones called with MiXCR, in-frame beta chains kept. V and J calls and clone size were set by TCRdb, not the authors. The table for this sample lists about 20,000 clones; 16% of them were counted only once. The ten biggest clones cover 8% to 13% of the sample. Cut back by 2 bases and 7 bases, the V and J ends lie 15 bases apart. The CDR3 spans 16 residues, from the cysteine through the phenylalanine. Solely the CDR3 DNA is kept, with 48 bases framed from the first base. Based on the germline V gene, the CDR1 and CDR2 sequences are SGHAT and FQNNGV.

None of the patients had been given any treatment before thyroid surgery. The study retrospectively analysed patient clinical samples collected from about 2012 to 2019 using T-cell receptor beta sequencing. This clone was picked up many times. Its antigen remains undetermined. No much larger clone exists at a distance of one base, and base qualities are not known. Sequencing was done on a sample of tumor tissue. The rearranged segments are TRBV11-2 and TRBJ1-6; TRBD1 is a possible D gene, resting on 5 matching bases. The source of this sequence is a female donor with papillary thyroid cancer or a benign thyroid nodule (not recorded which). Some clones in this sample may be carry-over from other donors' samples. The DNA sequence is as follows: TGTGCCAGCAGCTTAAAAATCTTTGGGGGAAATTCACCCCTCCACTTT. Protein translation: CASSLKIFGGNSPLHF.